This T cell receptor beta chain was identified during a study of T cells in Graves' hyperthyroidism and ophthalmopathy. This clonotype came up many times. Its antigen is as yet unknown. Findings and limits, study-wide: Progression to ophthalmopathy was predicted a median of 6.5 months early. Ophthalmopathy stood apart from stable hyperthyroidism in a 13 V-J model.

This CDR3 has 14 amino acids. Germline V CDR1 and CDR2: DFQATT, SNEGSKA (reference sequence). V was pared by 6 bases and J by 6 bases, with 21 bases between. It was RNA transcripts that yielded the amplified TCR beta CDR3 regions. HTBI primers were the set used in a first-round RT-PCR of the TCR CDR3. TCRdb processed the multiplex PCR reads anew with MiXCR; each CDR3 protein has one entry. The sample shows about 510,000 distinct CDR3 sequences, around 43% of them seen only once. This receptor was obtained from an adult woman with Graves' disease, either hyperthyroidism or ophthalmopathy (not recorded which). Sample: peripheral blood or thyroid tissue (not recorded which). The genes are TRBV20-1 and TRBJ2-7, with D maybe TRBD2 (6 bases). The CDR3 DNA follows: TGCAGTGCCCCCCGACTAGTGAATGGGGGCGAGCAGTACTTC. Its translation: CSAPRLVNGGEQYF.